This TCR beta chain was sequenced during a study of vaccination and CD4 T cells after COVID-19. Overall study context: The makeup of the convalescents was six males and four females, two of them Hispanic. Collection of post-COVID samples occurred a median 101 days after diagnosis, spanning a range of 35 to 161. General study results and limits: SARS-CoV-2-reactive clonotype medians increased from around 21 to 38, not significantly. Nearly all convalescent vaccine-specific clones, 304 of 307, recognized only SARS-CoV-2 spike.

Sequencing of DNA taken from cultured CD4+ T cells relied on the Oncomine TCR Beta short-read assay. TCRdb recomputed calls from the PCR reads with MiXCR, one row per CDR3 protein. The sample consists of more than 12,000 distinct CDR3 sequences, just over 20% of them appearing once. This clonotype was seen more than once but under ten times. Its specificity is not known. The CDR3 extends over 14 amino acids. CDR1 SQVTM and CDR2 ANQGSEA come from the germline V gene. V shed 4 bases and J 11 bases; nucleotides not matched to a gene: 14. Treatment described: approximately 11-day PBMC culture with coronavirus spike peptide pools or control peptides (ViraFEST assay).

The clonotype originates from a human donor who received a COVID-19 vaccine. The chain joins TRBV29-1 to TRBJ1-1, with TRBD1 matching over 9 bases. Sequenced here: CD4+ T cells from blood, cultured in vitro, sampled before SARS-CoV-2 vaccination. CDR3 loop: CSVGGTGGALNAFF. The CDR3 DNA reads as TGCAGCGTTGGGGGAACAGGGGGCGCCTTGAATGCTTTCTTT.